The clone carrying this TCR beta chain was seen a handful of times. Its target is not known. CDR3 size: 17 residues. CDR1 and CDR2 (germline): SQVTM, ANQGSEA. The J segment lost 4 bases and the V segment lost 0 bases, leaving 12 bases of the junction unmatched. In each case, RNA was isolated and then reverse transcribed into cDNA as the sequencing template. Assay: immunoSEQ multiplex PCR; the TCRdb copy retains only in-frame clones and omits some. The table has tens of thousands of clones, just over 50% seen once. The entry originates in a study of CD8+ T cells in alopecia areata. Findings of the study overall: Clonality was higher in lesional than normal scalp, especially in alopecia totalis/universalis.

The V call is TRBV29-1, the J call TRBJ1-1; 9 bases are shared with TRBD1. This sequence originates from a human donor with alopecia areata. Sequencing was performed on NKG2D-high CD8+ T cells sorted from blood. The CDR3 bases are TGCAGCGTTGAAGATTTAAGCCCGGACAGGGGACTCACTGAAGCTTTCTTT. It encodes CSVEDLSPDRGLTEAFF.